What follows is one T cell receptor (beta chain) and its context. The antigen remains undetermined. This CDR3 is built from 15 residues. CDR1 MGHRA and CDR2 YSYEKL come from the germline V gene. With 1 base removed from V and 1 base from J, the gap between germline ends came to 11 bases. This entry comes from a study of cytomegalovirus exposure and HLA in healthy donors. Whole-study results and caveats: Being productive about 87% or about 30% of the time was typical of most TCR beta V segments in an earlier analysis. With later analysis, a missense DCLRE1C variant became linked to TCR beta V- and J-gene trimming.

The PCR used 60 Vbeta and 13 Jbeta primers. Profiling relied on immunoSEQ multiplex PCR, and the TCRdb table lists in-frame clones only, not all of them. The data show approximately 54,000 clones, about four fifths seen once. This receptor was obtained from a woman younger than 35 in good health and CMV-seronegative. The specimen sequenced was PBMCs. V gene TRBV4-1 combines with J gene TRBJ2-7, with D perhaps TRBD2 (5 bases). CDR3 residues: CASSQVEDSSYEQYF. CDR3 nucleotides: TGCGCCAGCAGCCAAGTGGAGGACTCATCCTACGAGCAGTACTTC.